One and the same sample provided the 11 T cell receptor beta chains below, sequenced in a study of T-cell memory formation after mild COVID-19. MiXCR was run by TCRdb on the 5' RACE reads, yielding one entry per CDR3 protein. The sample holds some 490,000 distinct CDR3 sequences, approximately 18% seen once. Sequenced material: PBMCs or a T cell subset sorted from them (not recorded which). These receptors originate from an adult woman who had mild COVID-19 (a few samples of this study predate the infection). Cell type and time point are not known.

The chain is built from TRBV7-6 and TRBJ1-3; 7 nucleotides align to TRBD1. The CDR3 is 17 residues long. Germline V gene data show CDR1 as SGHVS and CDR2 as FNYEAQ. V trimming: 1 base; J trimming: 1 base; junction bases outside the gene matches: 7. The CDR3 sequence: CASSLDAGTVSGNTIYF. As DNA, the CDR3 is TGTGCCAGCAGCTTAGACGCGGGGACAGTGTCTGGAAACACCATATATTTT.

The chain carries TRBV11-2 and TRBJ1-5; perhaps TRBD1 as D (5 bases). Per germline, CDR1 SGHAT and CDR2 FQNNGV. The CDR3 is made up of 16 amino acids. Trimming shortened V by 0 bases and J by 2 bases, and 11 bases separated the two germline ends. CDR3: CASSLDGGAGNQPQHF. CDR3 coding DNA: TGTGCCAGCAGCTTAGATGGGGGAGCGGGCAATCAGCCCCAGCATTTT.

This clonotype has ten or more counts. The chain carries TRBV30 and TRBJ1-2; maybe TRBD1 (6 bases). V was cut by 0 bases and J by 8 bases, with 16 bases left in between. Germline V gene lookup returns CDR1 GTSNPN and CDR2 SVGIG (reference sequence). CDR3 length: 14 residues. The CDR3 here is CAWSVLVGATGYTF. CDR3 bases: TGTGCCTGGAGTGTACTAGTGGGGGCGACGGGCTACACCTTC.

The CDR3 protein is CASSLAHRGPVDTGELFF. The CDR3 bases are TGTGCCAGCAGCTTAGCTCACAGGGGTCCGGTGGACACCGGGGAGCTGTTTTTT. The chain combines TRBV7-6 with TRBJ2-2; TRBD1 matches at 7 bases. Trimming cost V 0 bases and J 3 bases; bases outside gene matches: 10. This CDR3 is built from 18 residues. Germline CDR1 and CDR2: SGHVS and FNYEAQ.

This clonotype was observed a few times. The chain uses TRBV29-1 and TRBJ2-7; 8 nucleotides match TRBD1. Germline assignment: CDR1 SQVTM and CDR2 ANQGSEA. The CDR3 length is 15 residues. V dropped 3 bases and J dropped 3; count of bases not matched to a gene: 10. The DNA for the CDR3 is TGCAGCGTTGAGGTCCTGACAGGGGAATACTACGAGCAGTACTTC. As protein: CSVEVLTGEYYEQYF.

This clonotype was counted a single time. The chain has TRBV20-1 and TRBJ2-3; 9 bases match TRBD2. V was clipped by 6 bases and J by 0 bases; unmatched bases: 13. The germline V gene has CDR1 DFQATT and CDR2 SNEGSKA (reference sequence). The CDR3 loop spans 17 amino acids. The CDR3 is CSARALSLAGSTDTQYF. The CDR3 coding sequence is TGCAGTGCACGGGCACTCTCGCTAGCGGGAAGCACAGATACGCAGTATTTT.

The chain's CDR3 is CASRPGLAGGRTGELFF. The CDR3 bases are TGTGCCAGCAGACCAGGACTAGCGGGGGGGCGCACCGGGGAGCTGTTTTTT. V and J are TRBV6-6 and TRBJ2-2; 15 nucleotides agree with TRBD2. The length of the CDR3 is 17 residues. Germline V gene sequence: CDR1 MNHNY, CDR2 SVGAGI (reference sequence). Germline trimming cut 6 bases from V and 4 bases from J; bases unmatched to any gene: 6.

The chain carries TRBV12-3 or TRBV12-4 and TRBJ1-2; D gene unclear. This CDR3 spans 12 amino acids. V was shortened by 5 bases and J by 6 bases, with 10 bases between the two germline ends. CDR3: CASSPGRDGYTF. CDR3 sequence (DNA): TGTGCCAGCAGTCCCGGAAGGGATGGCTACACCTTC.

The CDR3 sequence is CASSSTGFDEKLFF. DNA of the CDR3: TGTGCCAGCAGTTCGACAGGCTTCGATGAAAAACTGTTTTTT. This chain joins TRBV27 and TRBJ1-4; D possibly corresponds to TRBD1 (6 bases). Trimming cost V 4 bases and J 6 bases, with 12 bases left between them. This CDR3 has 14 amino acids. Germline loops: CDR1 MNHEY, CDR2 SMNVEV (reference sequence).

In its sample, this clonotype was seen a few times. The CDR3 reads CASSPGTGFNTGELFF. DNA for the CDR3: TGTGCCAGCTCACCAGGGACAGGCTTTAACACCGGGGAGCTGTTTTTT. The chain links TRBV18 to TRBJ2-2; 8 nucleotides match TRBD1. V shed 2 bases and J 2 bases; nucleotides not matched to a gene: 4. Germline lookup yields CDR1 KGHSH and CDR2 LQKENI. This CDR3 is built from 16 residues.

This CDR3 is CASSSSRGIYEQYF. For the CDR3, the DNA is TGTGCCAGCAGCTCTAGTAGGGGTATATACGAGCAGTACTTC. The chain joins TRBV7-2 to TRBJ2-7; possible D gene TRBD1, 5 bases. Germline CDR1 is SGHTA and CDR2 is FQGNSA. CDR3 length equals 14 residues. Trimming left V 4 bases short and J 4 bases short, with 14 bases between. The whole variable domain, filled in from reference TRBV7-2 and TRBJ2-7, reads GAGVSQSPSNKVTEKGKDVELRCDPISGHTALYWYRQSLGQGLEFLIYFQGNSAPDKSGLPSDRFSAERTGGSVSTLTIQRTQQEDSAVYLCASSSSRGIYEQYFGPGTRLTVT.